The rows below give T cell receptor beta chains drawn from one sample of a study of human T cells and chemical hapten exposure. TCRdb reprocessed the RACE reads via MiXCR and lists one record per CDR3 protein. The sample contains about 80,000 distinct CDR3 sequences, approximately 15% of which appear only once. Sequences were derived from whole blood, sampled in connection with sensitization to the hapten diphenylcyclopropenone (DPC). The receptors stem from a woman between 45 and 65 years old with alopecia areata. Some clones in this sample may be carry-over from other donors' samples. Both conserved end residues are part of each CDR3. Rows give clone size only sometimes, using once, few, many, or a class for an expanded clone.

>TRBV11-2|few|TRBJ1-1
CASSGGVRDRGPTEAFF
>TRBV10-3|few|TRBJ2-1
CAISGRAGGVSYNEQFF
>TRBV10-2|few|TRBJ1-2
CASNRRDTDGYTF
>TRBV10-3|.|TRBJ1-2
CAISESGSYGYTF
>TRBV3-1|.|TRBJ2-1
CASRRVLATEQFF
>TRBV7-2|.|TRBJ2-7
CASSPRTGSSYEQYF
>TRBV28|few|TRBJ2-7
CASSFKGFPRRSYEQYF
>TRBV10-3|.|TRBJ2-2
CAISSGLANTGELFF
>TRBV6-2/TRBV6-3|few|TRBJ2-1
CASRGTVGSYNEQFF
>TRBV4-3|few|TRBJ2-1
CASSQASTSGRANRNEQFF
>TRBV10-3|few|TRBJ1-1
CAIRMAGQGTEAFF
>TRBV4-1|few|TRBJ1-4
CASSLREKLFF
>TRBV6-5|.|TRBJ2-7
CASSRTASGRFYEQYF
>TRBV20-1|few|TRBJ1-2
CSASRTGRGGYTF
>TRBV12-5|few|TRBJ1-6
CASGTSHSPLHF
>TRBV18|.|TRBJ2-3
CASSKQGFDTQYF
>TRBV29-1|.|TRBJ1-3
CSVTAGNTIYF
>TRBV2|medium-sized|TRBJ1-1
CASSEYGAEAFF
>TRBV5-6|.|TRBJ2-3
CASSDPSGSPSTDTQYF
>TRBV3-1|.|TRBJ2-3
CASSQDISTDTQYF
>TRBV18|.|TRBJ2-3
CASSPRNHNTDTQYF
>TRBV12-3/TRBV12-4|.|TRBJ1-1
CASSLERRGTEAFF
>TRBV7-9|.|TRBJ2-5
CASSLRGAGSQETQYF
>TRBV7-8|many|TRBJ2-7
CASSWRRIAGVDEQYF
>TRBV7-2|few|TRBJ2-3
CASSSAGRTDTQYF
>TRBV11-2|many|TRBJ2-1
CASSLVSSYNEQFF
>TRBV18|few|TRBJ1-3
CASSGQDSGNTIYF
>TRBV5-8|.|TRBJ2-1
CASSLHGAGNEQFF
>TRBV12-3/TRBV12-4|few|TRBJ1-3
CASSSMGHGNTIYF
>TRBV18|few|TRBJ2-1
CASSLHNEQFF
>TRBV12-3/TRBV12-4|few|TRBJ2-7
CASANLDRGSYEQYF
>TRBV21-1|few|TRBJ1-2
CASSKSVYGYTF
>TRBV30|many|TRBJ1-1
CAWSVLYSDRAEAFF
>TRBV29-1|few|TRBJ1-2
CSVGITGSDTGYTF
>TRBV6-5|.|TRBJ2-2
CASSFRSGELFF
>TRBV18|few|TRBJ2-2
CASSPGLATIGELFF
>TRBV28|few|TRBJ2-3
CASSTPGQGTDTQYF
>TRBV25-1|.|TRBJ1-5
CASSESGGSNQPQHF
>TRBV6-6|few|TRBJ2-2
CASNSLPGELFF
>TRBV29-1|.|TRBJ1-1
CSVRPGQGAAEAFF
>TRBV7-9|few|TRBJ2-5
CASSLAQQETQYF
>TRBV5-1|.|TRBJ1-2
CASTLGVAGGGYTF
>TRBV29-1|.|TRBJ2-5
CSVVFGARTQYF
>TRBV20-1|many|TRBJ2-5
CSAIAGVETQYF
>TRBV7-7|few|TRBJ2-5
CASSRGPQTQETQYF
>TRBV20-1|.|TRBJ1-1
CSAREGALNTEAFF